Detailed here is one T cell receptor (beta chain). Profiled with immunoSEQ multiplex PCR; TCRdb holds only in-frame clones, not every one. The data hold hundreds of thousands of clones, with 88% observed a single time. The sample is drawn from a study of blood T cell repertoires in COVID-19. With 3 bases clipped from V and 2 bases from J, the junction kept 9 bases outside the gene matches. The germline V gene has CDR1 SGHAT and CDR2 FQNNGV. This CDR3 comprises 16 residues. This TCR came from a woman between 45 and 60 years old who had recovered from COVID-19. The V and J genes are TRBV11-2 and TRBJ2-5, with 7 bases aligning to TRBD2. The sample taken for sequencing was PBMCs or T cells enriched from blood (not recorded which). CDR3 DNA: TGTGCCAGCAGCTTTTTGGGTGCTAGCGGACAAGAGACCCAGTACTTC. It specifies CASSFLGASGQETQYF.